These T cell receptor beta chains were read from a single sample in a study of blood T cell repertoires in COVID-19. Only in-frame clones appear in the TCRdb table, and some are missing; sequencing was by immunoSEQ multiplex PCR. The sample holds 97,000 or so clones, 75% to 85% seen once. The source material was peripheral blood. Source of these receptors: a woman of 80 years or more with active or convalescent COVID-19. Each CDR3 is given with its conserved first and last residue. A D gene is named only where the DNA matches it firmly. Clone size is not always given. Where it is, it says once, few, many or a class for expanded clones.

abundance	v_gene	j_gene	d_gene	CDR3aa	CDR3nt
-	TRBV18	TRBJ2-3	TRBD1	CASSPSTGPTDTQYF	TGTGCCAGCTCACCATCGACAGGGCCCACAGATACGCAGTATTTT
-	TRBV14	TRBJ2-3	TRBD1	CASSPQGAKTDTQYF	TGTGCCAGCAGCCCCCAGGGGGCGAAGACAGATACGCAGTATTTT
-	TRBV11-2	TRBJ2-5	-	CASSDVREPRGETQYF	TGTGCCAGCAGCGACGTCAGGGAACCCAGGGGAGAGACCCAGTACTTC
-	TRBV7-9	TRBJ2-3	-	CASSWSTTDTQYF	TGTGCCAGCAGCTGGAGTACGACAGATACGCAGTATTTT
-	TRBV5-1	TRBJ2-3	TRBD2	CASSLAGTSGADTQYF	TGCGCCAGCAGCTTGGCTGGGACTAGCGGGGCAGATACGCAGTATTTT
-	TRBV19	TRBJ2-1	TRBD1	CASKVGTGGNEQFF	TGTGCCAGTAAAGTGGGGACAGGGGGCAATGAGCAGTTCTTC
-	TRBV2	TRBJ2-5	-	CASSEQRTPQETQYF	TGTGCCAGCAGTGAGCAGCGGACGCCTCAAGAGACCCAGTACTTC
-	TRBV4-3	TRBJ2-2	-	CASSQDLNTGELFF	TGCGCCAGCAGCCAAGACTTGAACACCGGGGAGCTGTTTTTT
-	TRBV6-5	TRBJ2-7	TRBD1	CASSTGTAQYF	TGTGCCAGCAGCACCGGGACAGCTCAGTACTTC
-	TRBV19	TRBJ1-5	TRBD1	CASSIRTGDGQPQHF	TGTGCCAGTAGTATAAGGACAGGGGACGGTCAGCCCCAGCATTTT
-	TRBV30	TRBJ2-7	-	CAWSQGGPYEQYF	TGTGCCTGGAGTCAGGGAGGACCCTACGAGCAGTACTTC
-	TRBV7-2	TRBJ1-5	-	CASSLGVGREQPQHF	TGTGCCAGCAGCTTAGGGGTGGGAAGGGAGCAGCCCCAGCATTTT
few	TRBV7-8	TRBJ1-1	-	CASSHSEENRDRTEAFF	TGTGCCAGCAGCCACTCCGAGGAGAACCGAGATCGGACTGAAGCTTTCTTT
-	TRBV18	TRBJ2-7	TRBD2	CASSQFSGGAHEQYF	TGTGCCAGCTCACAATTTAGCGGGGGGGCCCACGAGCAGTACTTC
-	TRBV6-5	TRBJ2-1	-	CASSRRAAYNEQFF	TGTGCCAGTTCTAGGAGGGCGGCCTACAATGAGCAGTTCTTC
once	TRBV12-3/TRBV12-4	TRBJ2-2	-	CASSQTATGELFF	TGTGCCAGCAGTCAGACTGCCACCGGGGAGCTGTTTTTT
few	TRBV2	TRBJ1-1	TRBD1	CASRDKTGYTEAFF	TGTGCCAGCAGAGACAAGACAGGGTACACTGAAGCTTTCTTT
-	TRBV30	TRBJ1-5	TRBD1	CAWSSGQGAVGNQPQHF	TGTGCCTGGAGCTCCGGACAGGGGGCTGTAGGCAATCAGCCCCAGCATTTT
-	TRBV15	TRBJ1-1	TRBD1	CATSREIIGTGAPEAFF	TGTGCCACCAGCAGAGAAATTATCGGGACAGGGGCTCCTGAAGCTTTCTTT
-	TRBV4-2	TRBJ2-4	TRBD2	CASSPRTSGFLEWEAKNIQYF	TGTGCCAGCAGCCCCCGGACTAGCGGTTTTTTAGAGTGGGAAGCCAAAAACATTCAGTACTTC
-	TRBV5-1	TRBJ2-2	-	CASSLRGQNTGELFF	TGCGCCAGCAGCTTGAGGGGACAGAACACCGGGGAGCTGTTTTTT
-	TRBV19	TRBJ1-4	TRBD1	CASSSWTGTAKKLFF	TGTGCCAGTAGTAGTTGGACAGGGACGGCGAAAAAACTGTTTTTT
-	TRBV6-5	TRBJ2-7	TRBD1	CASTRDSSSYEQYF	TGTGCCAGCACCCGGGACAGCTCCTCCTACGAGCAGTACTTC
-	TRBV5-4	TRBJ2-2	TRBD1	CASSLGRDRGTGELFF	TGTGCCAGCAGCTTGGGACGGGACAGGGGGACCGGGGAGCTGTTTTTT
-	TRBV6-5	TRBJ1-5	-	CASSRSDSYNQPQHF	TGTGCCAGCAGCAGATCGGACAGCTACAATCAGCCCCAGCATTTT
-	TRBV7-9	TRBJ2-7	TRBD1	CASSSGQSLKQYF	TGTGCCAGCAGCTCGGGACAGAGTTTAAAGCAGTACTTC
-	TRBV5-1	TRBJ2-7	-	CASSLARLGGEQYF	TGCGCCAGCAGCTTGGCCAGGCTGGGGGGCGAGCAGTACTTC
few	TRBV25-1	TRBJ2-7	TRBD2	CASISGSSYEQYF	TGTGCCAGCATAAGCGGGAGCTCCTACGAGCAGTACTTC
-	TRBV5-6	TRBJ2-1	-	CASSFPGESNEQFF	TGTGCCAGCAGCTTCCCAGGGGAGAGTAATGAGCAGTTCTTC